This entry concerns a single T cell receptor beta chain. The data stem from a study of blood T cell repertoires in COVID-19. The wider study: There were acute and convalescent COVID-19 samples, and they came from the United States, Italy and Spain. PBMCs, B-cell-depleted T cells, or T cells provided the cDNA or gDNA that made up the material.

CDR1 is LNHNV, CDR2 YYDKDF, per germline (reference sequence). The V segment lost 1 base and the J segment 5 bases; nucleotides outside the gene matches: 8. The length of the CDR3 is 17 residues. Authors' methods: Counts of nucleated cells, estimated from reference gene primer amplification, were obtained. TCRdb keeps only in-frame clones here, not all; method: immunoSEQ multiplex PCR. That table gives V, J and clone size, and the DNA gave D and trimming. This sample yields approximately 100,000 clones, of which 70% to 80% are seen a single time; under 25% belongs to the top ten. Specimen: peripheral blood. The clonotype comes from a man aged 65 to 85 with active or convalescent COVID-19. The V call is TRBV15, the J call TRBJ1-1; 12 bases agree with TRBD1. The CDR3: CATSRGNRDRGRTEAFF. DNA for the CDR3: TGTGCCACCAGCAGAGGCAACCGGGACAGGGGGCGAACTGAAGCTTTCTTT.